These 13 T cell receptor beta chains originate from one sample sequenced in a study of shared clonotypes between healthy human individuals. Clones were sequenced by immunoSEQ multiplex PCR, and TCRdb holds only the in-frame ones, with some missing. This sample has approximately 1.9 million clones, with 80% to 95% found just once. Naivety among CD8 cells was defined by CD45RO negativity and positive CCR7 selection, thereby excluding terminally differentiated effector memory CD45RA+ cells. The sequencing input was naive CD8+ T cells from PBMCs. The receptors here all came from a young man in good health. Some clones in this sample may be carry-over from other donors' samples.

The chain recombines TRBV13 with TRBJ1-1, with a tentative D call TRBD1 (6 bases). The CDR3 covers 14 residues. Germline V gene data show CDR1 as PRHDT and CDR2 as FYEKMQ (reference sequence). V was clipped by 5 bases and J by 7 bases, with 17 bases between them. CDR3 sequence: CASSGEWGGREAFF. As DNA, the CDR3 is TGTGCCAGCAGCGGAGAATGGGGGGGCCGTGAAGCTTTCTTT.

As for this clone: This sample also contains other DNA sequences that code for the same CDR3. This chain links TRBV27 with TRBJ1-2; 8 nucleotides align to TRBD1. V dropped 6 bases and J dropped 2; count of bases not matched to a gene: 5. Germline V lookup: CDR1 MNHEY, CDR2 SMNVEV (reference sequence). CDR3 length: 14 amino acids. The CDR3 sequence is CASSPRQGNYGYTF. CDR3 DNA: TGTGCCAGCAGCCCCCGACAGGGGAACTATGGCTACACCTTC.

CDR3 in DNA: TGTGCCATCAGTGAGTCGCGGCACTACGAGCAGTACTTC. It encodes CAISESRHYEQYF. V and J are TRBV10-3 and TRBJ2-7; D gene ambiguous. CDR3 length: 13 residues. V was clipped by 0 bases and J by 3 bases, with 6 bases between them. Germline CDR1 is ENHRY and CDR2 is SYGVKD.

This sequence joins TRBV19 and TRBJ2-2, with D hard to call. Trimming cost V 5 bases and J 6 bases, with 19 bases left between them. The CDR3 runs to 16 residues. Germline CDR1 reads LNHDA; CDR2 reads SQIVND (reference sequence). The CDR3 loop is CASSSALAARAGELFF. The DNA of the CDR3 is TGTGCCAGTAGTTCCGCCTTGGCGGCAAGGGCCGGGGAGCTGTTTTTT.

V gene TRBV27 combines with J gene TRBJ1-2; D ambiguous. Germline-derived CDR1 and CDR2 are MNHEY and SMNVEV (reference sequence). The CDR3 covers 13 residues. V lost 0 bases, J lost 8 bases, and 10 bases lay in between. The CDR3 nucleotides are TGTGCCAGCAGTTTATCACTATGGGCCGGCTACACCTTC. The encoded protein is CASSLSLWAGYTF.

This chain links TRBV6-4 with TRBJ2-4, with a tentative D call TRBD2 (6 bases). V lost 2 bases and J 1 base, leaving 15 bases between the germline ends. CDR1 is MRHNA, CDR2 SNTAGT, per germline. The CDR3 is made up of 17 amino acids. For the CDR3, the DNA is TGTGCCAGCAGTGACCTAATGACTAGTTTGGCCAAAAACATTCAGTACTTC. Protein: CASSDLMTSLAKNIQYF.

J is TRBJ2-7 and V is TRBV9; 7 nucleotides match TRBD2. In germline, CDR1 is SGDLS, CDR2 YYNGEE. The CDR3 totals 18 residues. With V trimmed by 4 bases and J by 0 bases, 16 bases remained unmatched. The CDR3 region is CASSPRGSSGVSSYEQYF. The CDR3 DNA follows: TGTGCCAGCAGCCCGAGGGGATCTAGCGGCGTCAGCTCCTACGAGCAGTACTTC.

CDR3 loop: CATSTRDFSSYNEQFF. The CDR3 region has the DNA TGTGCCACTTCCACCCGGGACTTTAGCTCCTACAATGAGCAGTTCTTC. The J gene is TRBJ2-1, the V gene TRBV19; D is perhaps TRBD2 (6 bases). V shed 10 bases and J shed 0 bases, with 19 bases lying between them. This CDR3 comprises 16 residues. Germline assignment: CDR1 LNHDA and CDR2 SQIVND (reference sequence). The full variable domain, completed using reference TRBV19 and TRBJ2-1, is DGGITQSPKYLFRKEGQNVTLSCEQNLNHDAMYWYRQDPGQGLRLIYYSQIVNDFQKGDIAEGYSVSREKKESFPLTVTSAQKNPTAFYLCATSTRDFSSYNEQFFGPGTRLTVL.

In its sample, this clone was seen once. J is TRBJ2-1 and V is TRBV2, with D perhaps TRBD2 (5 bases). Trimming cost V 8 bases and J 5 bases, with 13 bases left between them. Germline CDR1 reads SNHLY; CDR2 reads FYNNEI. The CDR3 has 13 residues. The CDR3 protein is CASAATEDNEQFF. The CDR3 bases are TGTGCCAGCGCGGCGACGGAGGACAATGAGCAGTTCTTC.

The V and J genes are TRBV7-9 and TRBJ2-3, with 7 bases matching TRBD1. The CDR3 extends over 16 amino acids. The germline gives CDR1 SEHNR, CDR2 FQNEAQ (reference sequence). The V gene end was trimmed by 5 bases and the J gene end by 2 bases; junction bases not matched to a gene: 10. The CDR3 sequence is CASSTRTGMITDTQYF. The CDR3 DNA is TGTGCCAGCAGCACCCGGACAGGAATGATCACAGATACGCAGTATTTT.

The chain has TRBV27 and TRBJ2-7; D might be TRBD2 (5 bases). Trimming took 3 bases from V and 7 from J, leaving 16 bases between them. The CDR3 extends over 14 amino acids. Germline-derived CDR1 and CDR2 are MNHEY and SMNVEV (reference sequence). This CDR3 reads CASSLAAVSGEQYF. Written as DNA, the CDR3 is TGTGCCAGCAGTTTGGCTGCGGTATCGGGAGAGCAGTACTTC.

The chain uses TRBV29-1 and TRBJ2-1; possibly TRBD1 for D (6 bases). This CDR3 has 12 residues. Germline V CDR1 and CDR2: SQVTM, ANQGSEA. V lost 3 bases and J 10 bases, leaving 13 bases between the germline ends. CDR3 amino acids: CSVDWGPGEQFF. The DNA for the CDR3 is TGCAGCGTTGATTGGGGGCCCGGGGAGCAGTTCTTC.

The chain employs TRBV14 and TRBJ2-5; 7 nucleotides align to TRBD2. The junction had 11 bases not matched to a gene; V was cut back by 8 bases and J by 2 bases. CDR1 and CDR2 from the germline V gene are SGHDN and FVKESK. The CDR3 consists of 15 residues. The CDR3 protein is CASALRASGQETQYF. The DNA of the CDR3 is TGTGCCAGCGCCCTGAGGGCTAGCGGTCAAGAGACCCAGTACTTC.